The T cell receptor beta chain described here comes from a study of cytomegalovirus exposure and HLA in healthy donors. Study-wide points: Earlier analysis looked at TCR beta V segments, and most were productive about 87% or about 30% of the time.

Germline CDR1 is SGHDN and CDR2 is FVKESK. CDR3 length: 15 residues. Worth noting for this clone: The antigen is unknown. At one end the junction does not follow the germline gene, possibly because of a read error. Distinct nucleotide sequences in the sample also encode this CDR3.

The primer mix had 60 Vbeta and 13 Jbeta primers. The table came from immunoSEQ multiplex PCR; TCRdb's copy has only in-frame clones and leaves some out. Seen here are more than 150,000 clones, 80% to 90% observed once, and the top ten hold 9.3%. The source is a man in his late teens or twenties in good health and CMV-seropositive. The specimen was PBMCs. The chain uses TRBV14 and TRBJ1-4; tentatively, D is TRBD1 (6 bases). CDR3 sequence (DNA): TGTGCCAGCAGCCAAGTCCCAGGGGTGGGGGAAAAATTGTTTTTT. Protein product: CASSQVPGVGEKLFF. Using reference TRBV14 and TRBJ1-4 for the parts outside the CDR3, the full variable domain is EAGVTQFPSHSVIEKGQTVTLRCDPISGHDNLYWYRRVMGKEIKFLLHFVKESKQDESGMPNNRFLAERTGGTYSTLKVQPAELEDSGVYFCASSQVPGVGEKLFFGSGTQLSVL.